This TCR beta chain was sequenced during a study of early T cells in non-severe SARS-CoV-2 infection (dated by TCRdb to about 2021). For context, the study as a whole: Because TCR sequencing was done on bulk RNA from unsorted whole blood, the alpha and beta chains could not be paired. What the study reported, not specific to this receptor: VDJdb matching was skewed toward anti-spike CD8 responses, so virus-specific expansions were likely underestimated and private and CD4 specificities were missed.

A note on this clonotype: Its antigen specificity is not known. No clone much larger than this one lies a single base away; base qualities are absent.

A case-control design nested within a healthcare worker cohort in London, UK, was used, with weekly nasopharyngeal swab PCR tests and blood sampling performed. Healthcare workers were recruited during the week of the UK lockdown, between 23 and 31 March 2020, and followed weekly for up to about 15 weeks. Library creation used 5' RACE. The run used a NextSeq 500. To correct for sequencing error and PCR bias, the TCR library protocol tagged individual cDNA molecules with unique molecular identifiers. Both TCR alpha and beta chains were sequenced, and tight co-correlation was observed between alpha and beta sequence abundances in each sample. The authors processed their data as follows. Decombinator V4 was used to perform V gene, J gene and CDR3 annotation of TCR sequences. Expanded TCRs were defined as changing significantly between any two time points under a Poisson model with p below 0.0001. TCR abundances were normalised to the total number of TCRs sequenced per sample and were expressed as counts per million. VDJdb, accessed 1 November 2021, was searched for CMV, EBV and SARS-CoV-2 annotated TCRs, with TCRs annotated for multiple antigens excluded. TCRdb reworked the public reads: Q25 trimming with fastp, MiXCR clone assembly, productive beta chains retained. Rows matching on CDR3 protein sequence are summarized as one entry with the most common DNA and genes. TCRdb's processing, not the authors' own work, is the source of the V and J calls. This sample gives under 70,000 distinct CDR3 sequences in total; about 12% of them show up just once. The top ten clonotypes cover around 4.5% of the sample.

The specimen sequenced was whole blood. The clonotype originates from an adult who was a healthcare worker with PCR-confirmed SARS-CoV-2 infection or an uninfected control (not recorded which).

Here the CDR3 is given as CASSWAGRREYEQYF. The DNA sequence is given as TGTGCCAGCAGCTGGGCGGGCCGACGAGAGTACGAGCAGTACTTC. Here the chain combines TRBV11-2 and TRBJ2-7; possibly the D gene is TRBD2, per 5 matching bases. Including cysteine and phenylalanine, the CDR3 has 15 amino acids. Just CDR3 DNA is preserved here, 45 bases in frame from base 1. Sequences SGHAT (CDR1) and FQNNGV (CDR2) are obtained from the germline V gene. Trimming removed 4 bases from V and 4 bases from J, leaving 17 bases between the germline ends.